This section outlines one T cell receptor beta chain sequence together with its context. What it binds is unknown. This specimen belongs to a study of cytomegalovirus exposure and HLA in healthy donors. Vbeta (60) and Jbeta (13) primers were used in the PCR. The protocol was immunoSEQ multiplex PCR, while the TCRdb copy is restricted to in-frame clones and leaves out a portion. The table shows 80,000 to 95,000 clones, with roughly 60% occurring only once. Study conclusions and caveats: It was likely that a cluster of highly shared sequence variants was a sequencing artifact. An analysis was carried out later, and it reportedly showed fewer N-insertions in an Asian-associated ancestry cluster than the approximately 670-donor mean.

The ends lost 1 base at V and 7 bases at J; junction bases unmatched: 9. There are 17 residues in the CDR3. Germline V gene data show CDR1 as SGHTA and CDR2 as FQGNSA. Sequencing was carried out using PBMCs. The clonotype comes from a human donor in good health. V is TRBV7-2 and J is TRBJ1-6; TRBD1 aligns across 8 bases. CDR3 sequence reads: CASSLDPPRQGNSPLHF. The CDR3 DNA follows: TGTGCCAGCAGCTTAGACCCGCCTCGACAGGGGAATTCACCCCTCCACTTT.